Listed below are T cell receptor beta chains from one sample, sequenced in a study of T cell changes during pregnancy in multiple sclerosis. The assay was immunoSEQ multiplex PCR, and TCRdb's table has in-frame clones only and misses some. In the table there are about 70,000 clones, approximately 91% of which are singletons. The input for sequencing was CD4+ T cells from peripheral blood mononuclear cells, taken after pregnancy. These TCRs come from a female donor with multiple sclerosis, enrolled in a pregnancy study. CDR3s leave out the opening cysteine and the closing phenylalanine or tryptophan. Size values are once, few and many counts, or a class for expanded clones, and some rows have none.

v_call clone_size cdr3_aa
TRBV28 - ASSFWQGAETQY
TRBV5-1 - ASSLGTLQGGGYT
TRBV6-1 - ASSLRDRNYEQY
TRBV6-6 - ASSYQGQGVDGYT
TRBV2 - ASDGRGPQETQY
TRBV5-1 - ASSRDRGFWDQPQH
TRBV5-4 - ASSLVPGQETQY
TRBV2 - ASVPGTVSYEQY
TRBV28 - ASSPRTVYGYT
TRBV7-8 once ASSFRLAGVTGELF
TRBV5-1 - ASSPDRVPDYT
TRBV7-8 - ASSLAAPGQGNGYT
TRBV7-8 once ASSPLGLADNEQF
TRBV2 - ASSVEPPRQGASYEQY
TRBV5-8 - ASSIRDSYNSPLH
TRBV15 - ATSRDWSQRGGDTQY
TRBV12-5 - ASGLSSKGVF
TRBV2 - ASNPRDSLYEQY
TRBV5-1 - ASKTTSGARTTGELF
TRBV5-1 - ASSLTDSGGGGETQY
TRBV29-1 - SVRQGASTGELF
TRBV28 - ASSLIGTDTQY
TRBV7-9 - ASLKDRATGELF
TRBV19 - ASRQAVGNQPQH
TRBV4-1 - ASSQDGGLAGAPYNEQF
TRBV29-1 - SVGGGKRAYNEQF
TRBV29-1 - SARVGDTQY
TRBV2 - ASSPDSITNTGELF
TRBV5-1 - ASSLGVGGPYEQY
TRBV5-1 - ASSLQGRTDTQY
TRBV7-2 - ASSQRQGLFYGYT
TRBV27 - ASSPTGTRDDNEQF
TRBV19 - ASSIWGQPNTEAF
TRBV5-5 - ASSLVLTGSEELF
TRBV2 - ASSEGRGGLSPLH
TRBV2 - ASSRGPLVLDEQF
TRBV29-1 - SVLQGAYEQY
TRBV5-1 - ASSLVQGTDTQY
TRBV11-2 - ASSDTGSGSYNEQF
TRBV10-1 - ASSLGMNTEAF
TRBV28 - ASSVTGFPYEQY
TRBV19 - ASIRATRATNEKLF
TRBV5-5 - ASSLDLAGVVGELF
TRBV27 - ASSLRGGLLLLYEQY
TRBV6-1 - ASVQAANYGYT
TRBV5-4 - ASSPPPGQGSGANVLT
TRBV5-4 - ASSFELAYEQY
TRBV5-1 once ASSLSRGPEKTEAF
TRBV30 - AWARQGASGYT